This record looks at one TCR beta chain sequence and its context. This clone's antigen is unknown. Nothing much larger sits one base from this clone, and base qualities are not available. These data originate in a study of blood T cell repertoires in COVID-19 (TCRdb year 2020). Some background on the complete study: The collaborator samples originated in the United States, Italy and Spain and spanned the acute and convalescent phases of COVID-19. The repertoires were made available in a free public database intended to serve as a resource for research on the immune response to SARS-CoV-2. The samples were drawn from two sources: the first 160 participants of the ongoing ImmuneRACE study, and 1,254 subjects contributed by 6 global collaborators. Subjects who had been exposed to COVID-19, were actively infected with it, or had recovered from it provided the deeply sampled blood TCRbeta repertoires that made up the dataset. The prospective study material was composed of cDNA or gDNA derived from T cells, B-cell-depleted T cells, or PBMCs. The sample metadata nearly always contained a de-identified subject ID, COVID-19 status, age in years and sex. HLA class I and class II types, where available, came from metadata supplied by the sample provider rather than from assay-based typing. The investigation overall reported the following: Clinical and demographic metadata were provided uncurated, with the amount varying by source and participant.

The CDR3 measures 15 amino acids from cysteine to phenylalanine. Just CDR3 DNA is preserved here, 45 bases in frame from base 1. After removal of 2 bases from V and 4 bases from J, the junction retains 5 bases not matched to a gene. Via the germline V gene, CDR1 is SGDLS and CDR2 YYNGEE. Collaborating institutions collected whole blood in K2EDTA tubes following their own protocols. For TCRbeta analysis, collaborators shipped samples in one of three forms: frozen whole blood, isolated PBMCs, or DNA extracted from either of those sample types. TCRbeta CDR3 regions were amplified from genomic DNA by means of the immunoSEQ Assay, a bias-controlled multiplex PCR. The authors' pipeline ran thus. Nucleated cell counts per sample were estimated from amplification of reference gene primers within the assay. To quantify the absolute abundance of each unique TCRbeta CDR3 rearrangement, sequence reads were collapsed and filtered. For each sample, productive Simpson clonality was calculated by taking the square root of Simpson's diversity index across productive rearrangements. This immuneACCESS table, as held by TCRdb, lists in-frame sequences with V and J called but not all clones. Of the missing ones, under half trace to an unresolved V gene in checked studies; the others have no known cause. V and J calls and clone size are those listed in that table; D and trimming were worked out from the DNA. The sample yields fewer than 500,000 clones; roughly 90% were counted once. Approximately 4.5% of the sample rests with the top ten.

The sequenced material came from peripheral blood. The chain links TRBV9 with TRBJ2-3; TRBD2 fits 9 bases in the junction. This receptor was identified in a woman in her 30s with acute or convalescent COVID-19. The nucleotide sequence reads TGTGCCAGCAGCGTCGGCGGGGGGGCATCAGATACGCAGTATTTT. Its translation reads: CASSVGGGASDTQYF.